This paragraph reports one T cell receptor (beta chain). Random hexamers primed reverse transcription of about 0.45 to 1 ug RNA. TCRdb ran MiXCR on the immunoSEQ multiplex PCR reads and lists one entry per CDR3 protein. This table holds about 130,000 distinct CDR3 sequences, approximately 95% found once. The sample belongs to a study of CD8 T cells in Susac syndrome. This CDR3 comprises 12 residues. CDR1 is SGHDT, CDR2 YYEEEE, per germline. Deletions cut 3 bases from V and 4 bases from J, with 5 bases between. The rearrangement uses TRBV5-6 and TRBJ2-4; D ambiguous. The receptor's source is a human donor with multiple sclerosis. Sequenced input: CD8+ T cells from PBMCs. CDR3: CASSSRKNIQYF. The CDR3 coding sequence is TGTGCCAGCAGCTCTCGGAAAAACATTCAGTACTTC.